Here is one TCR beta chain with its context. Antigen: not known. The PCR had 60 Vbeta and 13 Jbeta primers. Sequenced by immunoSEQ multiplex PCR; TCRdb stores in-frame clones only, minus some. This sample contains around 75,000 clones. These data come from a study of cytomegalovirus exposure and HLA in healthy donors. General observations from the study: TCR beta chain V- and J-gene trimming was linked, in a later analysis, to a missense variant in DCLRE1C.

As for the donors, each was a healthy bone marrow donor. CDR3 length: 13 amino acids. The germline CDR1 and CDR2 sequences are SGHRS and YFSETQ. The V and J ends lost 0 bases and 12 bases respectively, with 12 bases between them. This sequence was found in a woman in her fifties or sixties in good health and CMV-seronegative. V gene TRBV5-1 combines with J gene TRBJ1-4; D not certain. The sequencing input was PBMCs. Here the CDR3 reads CASSLVPNRELFF. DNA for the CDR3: TGCGCCAGCAGCTTGGTTCCGAACCGCGAACTGTTTTTT.